This T cell receptor beta chain originates from a study of T cell changes during pregnancy in multiple sclerosis (dated by TCRdb to between 2017 and 2020). Study-level background: The study looked at changes in the T cell repertoire across pregnancy in women with multiple sclerosis.

The V and J ends are trimmed by 1 base and 0 bases, leaving 8 bases between them. CDR1 and CDR2 (SGHAT, FQNNGV) derive from the germline V gene. From its cysteine to its phenylalanine, the CDR3 spans 15 amino acids. Only the CDR3 portion is preserved as DNA: 45 bases, with reading frame beginning at the first base. Remarks on this clone: The antigen it recognizes is unknown. No base quality values were provided; no much bigger clone lies one nucleotide off.

The library was prepared using the immunoSEQ multiplex PCR assay. TCRdb carries this immuneACCESS record with in-frame sequences only. Its versions omit some clonotypes, under half of them owing to an unresolved V gene in the studies checked, with the rest unexplained. The sample profile shows fewer than 85,000 clones; about 94% of them were found once. The leading ten clones occupy approximately 2.4% of the sample. The clonotype comes from a female donor with multiple sclerosis, enrolled in a pregnancy study. Rearrangement joined TRBV11-2 to TRBJ2-3, with TRBD2 as a weak D call on 6 bases. The input for sequencing was peripheral blood, taken in the third trimester of pregnancy. This receptor carries the CDR3 CASSLGGRSTDTQYF. The nucleotide sequence reads as follows: TGTGCCAGCAGCTTAGGTGGGAGGAGCACAGATACGCAGTATTTT.